These 15 T cell receptor beta chains came from one sample sequenced in a study of blood T cell repertoires in COVID-19. Repertoires were generated with immunoSEQ multiplex PCR, while TCRdb's copy carries only in-frame clones and drops some. The sample contains some 130,000 clones, around 80% of which appear only once. The sample consisted of PBMCs or T cells enriched from blood (not recorded which). The receptors shown here come from a woman between 45 and 60 years old who had recovered from COVID-19.

The chain carries TRBV19 and TRBJ1-5, with TRBD1 identical over 9 bases. CDR1 and CDR2 (germline): LNHDA, SQIVND (reference sequence). V shed 0 bases, J shed 6 bases, and the junction held 3 bases outside the gene matches. The CDR3 is 15 residues long. The CDR3 sequence: CASSIEDRGPQPQHF. The DNA for the CDR3 is TGTGCCAGTAGTATAGAGGACAGGGGACCTCAGCCCCAGCATTTT.

The J gene is TRBJ1-1, the V gene TRBV28; 8 positions match TRBD1. The CDR3 sequence is 15 residues long. V was pared by 5 bases and J by 5 bases, with 10 bases of the junction left unmatched. Germline V gene sequence: CDR1 MDHEN, CDR2 SYDVKM. This CDR3 reads CASSATGQGGTEAFF. In DNA, the CDR3 is TGTGCCAGCAGTGCAACTGGACAGGGAGGAACTGAAGCTTTCTTT.

Only a few counts were recorded for this clone. V is TRBV5-1 and J is TRBJ1-6, with 8 bases matching TRBD1. The CDR3 sequence is 14 residues long. Germline lookup yields CDR1 SGHRS and CDR2 YFSETQ. V trimming: 5 bases; J trimming: 9 bases; junction bases outside the gene matches: 7. CDR3 loop: CASRGGTGSSPLHF. As DNA, the CDR3 is TGCGCCAGCAGGGGAGGGACAGGCAGTTCACCCCTCCACTTT.

In its sample, this clone was seen once. V and J are TRBV7-6 and TRBJ2-6, with 9 bases aligning to TRBD1. V was clipped by 1 base and J by 2 bases; unmatched bases: 6. The germline CDR1 and CDR2 sequences are SGHVS and FNYEAQ. The CDR3 sequence is 18 residues long. Here the CDR3 reads CASSLGDRASTGANVLTF. In nucleotides, the CDR3 is TGTGCCAGCAGCTTAGGGGACAGGGCCTCGACTGGGGCCAACGTCCTGACTTTC. Using reference TRBV7-6 and TRBJ2-6 for the parts outside the CDR3, the full variable domain is GAGVSQSPRYKVTKRGQDVALRCDPISGHVSLYWYRQALGQGPEFLTYFNYEAQQDKSGLPNDRFSAERPEGSISTLTIQRTEQRDSAMYRCASSLGDRASTGANVLTFGAGSRLTVL.

This chain connects TRBV21-1 to TRBJ2-5; the table's D call of TRBD1 was not tested on the DNA. TRBV21-1 is annotated as a pseudogene. The CDR3 is 16 residues long. CDR3 residues: CASSKAWDTYQETQYF. The CDR3 DNA sequence: TGTGCCAGCAGCAAAGCGTGGGACACCTACCAAGAGACCCAGTACTTC.

The rearrangement links TRBV5-5 to TRBJ2-3; D gene uncertain. Per germline, CDR1 SGHKS and CDR2 YYEKEE (reference sequence). V was clipped by 0 bases and J by 8 bases, with 4 bases between them. This CDR3 region has 11 residues. CDR3 bases: TGTGCCAGCAGCTTGGCCGGTACGCAGTATTTT. Amino acid sequence: CASSLAGTQYF.

The gene calls are TRBV10-3 and TRBJ1-1; possibly TRBD1 for D (6 bases). Germline V gene lookup returns CDR1 ENHRY and CDR2 SYGVKD. CDR3 length: 15 amino acids. V lost 6 bases and J lost 0, with 14 bases in between. DNA of the CDR3: TGTGCCATCAGGATGGTCGGGGGGCTGAACACTGAAGCTTTCTTT. It translates to CAIRMVGGLNTEAFF.

This clone has at least ten counts. The chain has TRBV7-8 and TRBJ2-2; the match to TRBD2 covers 10 bases. V dropped 3 bases and J dropped 2; count of bases not matched to a gene: 3. The CDR3 length is 16 residues. Germline loops: CDR1 SGHVS, CDR2 FQNEAQ. DNA for the CDR3: TGTGCCAGCAGCTTCTTAGCGGGGGGTAACACCGGGGAGCTGTTTTTT. Protein: CASSFLAGGNTGELFF. Variable domain in full (rest from reference TRBV7-8 and TRBJ2-2): GAGVSQSPRYKVAKRGQDVALRCDPISGHVSLFWYQQALGQGPEFLTYFQNEAQLDKSGLPSDRFFAERPEGSVSTLKIQRTQQEDSAVYLCASSFLAGGNTGELFFGEGSRLTVL.

In this sample, this clone turned up a few times. Written as DNA, the CDR3 is TGTGCCAGCTATCGGGGGTACACTGAAGCTTTCTTT. This codes for CASYRGYTEAFF. The chain employs TRBV28 and TRBJ1-1, with D possibly being TRBD1 (5 bases). The length of the CDR3 is 12 residues. The V gene lost 8 bases and the J gene lost 3 bases, with 10 bases spanning the gap. Germline V gives CDR1 MDHEN, CDR2 SYDVKM.

The chain employs TRBV6-5 and TRBJ1-1; TRBD1 is a possible D gene (5 bases). Germline V gene sequence: CDR1 MNHEY, CDR2 SVGAGI. V lost 5 bases and J 6 bases, leaving 13 bases between the germline ends. The CDR3 loop spans 13 amino acids. The CDR3 sequence is CASSPTGGAEAFF. CDR3 DNA: TGTGCCAGCAGTCCCACAGGTGGGGCTGAAGCTTTCTTT.

This chain joins TRBV5-1 and TRBJ1-1; tentative D call: TRBD1 (6 bases). The CDR3 is 14 amino acids. V was trimmed by 4 bases and J by 3 bases, leaving 13 bases between them. CDR1 and CDR2 from the germline V gene are SGHRS and YFSETQ. The CDR3 DNA is TGCGCCAGCAGCCGCGGGGGCCGGGACACTGAAGCTTTCTTT. Residues: CASSRGGRDTEAFF.

This rearrangement joins TRBV19 to TRBJ2-3; 8 bases map to TRBD1. Germline assignment: CDR1 LNHDA and CDR2 SQIVND (reference sequence). CDR3 length: 16 amino acids. V shed 1 base and J 1 base; nucleotides not matched to a gene: 4. CDR3 sequence reads: CASSIGTGLRTDTQYF. The CDR3 coding sequence is TGTGCCAGTAGTATAGGGACAGGGCTTCGCACAGATACGCAGTATTTT.

The CDR3 protein is CASSEQAGGTYNEQFF. CDR3 sequence (DNA): TGTGCCAGCAGCGAGCAAGCGGGGGGGACCTACAATGAGCAGTTCTTC. The chain links TRBV9 to TRBJ2-1, with 10 bases aligning to TRBD2. Trimming removed 3 bases from V and 2 bases from J; junction bases left unmatched: 5. This CDR3 spans 16 amino acids. From germline, CDR1 is SGDLS and CDR2 YYNGEE.

The rearrangement links TRBV9 to TRBJ2-1; 7 positions match TRBD1. With 0 bases clipped from V and 8 bases from J, the junction kept 5 bases outside the gene matches. Germline V gene lookup returns CDR1 SGDLS and CDR2 YYNGEE. The CDR3 has 14 residues. The CDR3 here is CASSVGGTAHEQFF. CDR3 nucleotide sequence: TGTGCCAGCAGCGTAGGGGGGACAGCCCATGAGCAGTTCTTC.

V usage is TRBV5-1 and J usage is TRBJ2-3, with a tentative D call TRBD2 (6 bases). The CDR3 is 22 amino acids. V was trimmed by 4 bases and J by 0 bases, leaving 33 bases between them. The germline V gene has CDR1 SGHRS and CDR2 YFSETQ. CDR3 sequence reads: CASSQIIPPRGNYPPSTDTQYF. The CDR3 region has the DNA TGCGCCAGCAGCCAAATCATCCCCCCGCGGGGAAATTACCCTCCTAGCACAGATACGCAGTATTTT.